This is a list of T cell receptor beta chains from one sample in a study of T cells in tuberculosis. Profiled with immunoSEQ multiplex PCR; TCRdb holds only in-frame clones, not every one. The table includes roughly 35,000 clones, 93% detected once. Sequencing was done on a sample of PBMCs. These receptors were obtained from a donor aged 5 to 30 with latent tuberculosis or without tuberculosis infection. Each CDR3 is given with its conserved first and last residue. D genes are given only for firm matches. A row's size may be missing; if present it is once, few, many or a size class.

TRBJ1-1,TRBV27,NA,TRBD1,TGTGCCAGCAGCCCAGTTTCGGACAGGGAAGCTTTCTTT,CASSPVSDREAFF
TRBJ1-1,TRBV5-5,NA,NA,TGTGCCAGCAGTCCGGGACAAATGAACACTGAAGCTTTCTTT,CASSPGQMNTEAFF
TRBJ1-4,TRBV4-1,NA,TRBD1,TGCGCCAGCAGCCTCCGACGGACAGGGGAGTTGGCTAATGAAAAACTGTTTTTT,CASSLRRTGELANEKLFF
TRBJ1-2,TRBV6-5,NA,NA,TGTGCCCCAGGGCCGGGCTACACCTTC,CAPGPGYTF
TRBJ2-6,TRBV5-1,NA,TRBD1,TGCGCCAGCAGCCCGACGGGACAGGGGGCCTCTGGGGCCAACGTCCTGACTTTC,CASSPTGQGASGANVLTF
TRBJ1-6,TRBV4-1,NA,TRBD1,TGCGCCAGCAGCCAACTCCGGGCGGTCAGGGGGGATTCACCCCTCCACTTT,CASSQLRAVRGDSPLHF
TRBJ1-6,TRBV30,few,NA,TGTGCCTGGAGTGCTCAACAGGCCTATAATTCACCCCTCCACTTT,CAWSAQQAYNSPLHF
TRBJ2-2,TRBV7-7,NA,TRBD1,TGTGCCAGCAGCTTATCTATTGACAGGGGGACCGGGGAGCTGTTTTTT,CASSLSIDRGTGELFF
TRBJ2-7,TRBV6-6,NA,NA,TGTGCCAGCAGTTACTCGGAGGCCTTCCCCTACGAGCAGTACTTC,CASSYSEAFPYEQYF
TRBJ2-1,TRBV14,NA,NA,TGTGCCAGCAGCCAAGATACTGAGAATGAGCAGTTCTTC,CASSQDTENEQFF
TRBJ2-7,TRBV5-4,NA,TRBD1,TGTGCCAGCAGCTTGGGGACAGGGGGAAACGAGCAGTACTTC,CASSLGTGGNEQYF
TRBJ1-5,TRBV6-1,NA,NA,TGTGCCAGCAGTGAAGCAAGGGGCGCGCCCCAGCATTTT,CASSEARGAPQHF
TRBJ1-1,TRBV5-1,once,NA,TGCGCCAGCAGCTCCGACAGGCTGAACACTGAAGCTTTCTTT,CASSSDRLNTEAFF
TRBJ1-1,TRBV9,NA,NA,TGTGCCAGCAGCACCAGGACAGTGAACACTGAAGCTTTCTTT,CASSTRTVNTEAFF
TRBJ1-5,TRBV18,NA,TRBD1,TGTGCCAGCTCACTCCAGGACAGGAATCAGCCCCAGCATTTT,CASSLQDRNQPQHF
TRBJ2-7,TRBV13,NA,TRBD1,TGTGCCAGCAGCAGAAGACAGGGGTCGTACGAGCAGTACTTC,CASSRRQGSYEQYF
TRBJ1-2,TRBV6-1,once,TRBD1,TGTGCCAGCAGTGAACCAGGGGGCAAGGGCTATGGCTACACCTTC,CASSEPGGKGYGYTF
TRBJ2-2,TRBV7-8,NA,TRBD2,TGTGCCAGCAGCTTGAAGGCGGGGGGTCTCACCGGGGAGCTGTTTTTT,CASSLKAGGLTGELFF
TRBJ2-1,TRBV6-4,NA,TRBD2,TGTGCCAGCAGTGACGGAGCGGGGGGGTGGCCCTACAATGAGCAGTTCTTC,CASSDGAGGWPYNEQFF
TRBJ2-7,TRBV11-2,NA,TRBD2,TGTGCCAGCAGCCCAGGGACTAGCGGTTTGAGGGAGCAGTACTTC,CASSPGTSGLREQYF
TRBJ2-3,TRBV19,NA,NA,TGTGCCAGTACCTTTTCGGCGGGTTTCACAGATACGCAGTATTTT,CASTFSAGFTDTQYF
TRBJ2-3,TRBV4-2,NA,NA,TGTGCCAGCAGCTTGCCCCGGACAGATACGCAGTATTTT,CASSLPRTDTQYF
TRBJ1-6,TRBV19,NA,TRBD1,TGTGCCAGTAGTCGACGGGCGGGAGGGGGCAAGGGCGAATCACCCCTCCACTTT,CASSRRAGGGKGESPLHF
TRBJ1-3,TRBV15,NA,TRBD1,TGTGCCACCAGTAAGGGACAGGAGATATCCTGGTCTGGAAACACCATATATTTT,CATSKGQEISWSGNTIYF
TRBJ2-7,TRBV5-6,NA,NA,TGTGCCAGCAGCCTGGGCGGTTACTACGAGCAGTACTTC,CASSLGGYYEQYF
TRBJ2-7,TRBV4-1,NA,NA,TGCGCCAGCAGCCCCATTCATCGAGACTACGAGCAGTACTTC,CASSPIHRDYEQYF
TRBJ2-7,TRBV4-3,NA,TRBD2,TGCGCCAGCAGCCAAGAGACTCTAGCGGGGGAACTTGCCTACGAGCAGTACTTC,CASSQETLAGELAYEQYF
TRBJ1-3,TRBV7-2,once,NA,TGTGCCAGCAGCTTAGCAGCGAACTCTGGAAACACCATATATTTT,CASSLAANSGNTIYF
TRBJ2-7,TRBV5-8,few,NA,TGTGCCAGCAGCTCCTCTCTCCCAGGAAGGGAGCAGTACTTC,CASSSSLPGREQYF
TRBJ1-1,TRBV11-3,NA,NA,TGTGCCAGCAGCCCCCGGCAGGGATTGTTTACTGAAGCTTTCTTT,CASSPRQGLFTEAFF
TRBJ1-6,TRBV10-2,NA,NA,TGCGCCAGCATGGGGGGGGTCGCGCGTAATTCACCCCTCCACTTT,CASMGGVARNSPLHF
TRBJ1-5,TRBV11-1,NA,NA,TGTGCCAGCAGCTTAGATCAGGCCCAGCCCCAGCATTTT,CASSLDQAQPQHF
TRBJ1-4,TRBV2,NA,NA,TGTGCCAGCAGTGTAGGATTAAGGGGCGTTTATGAAAAACTGTTTTTT,CASSVGLRGVYEKLFF
TRBJ2-2,TRBV19,NA,TRBD1,TGTGCCAGTACCGTTAACCCCGGGACAGGGGGGACCGGGGAGCTGTTTTTT,CASTVNPGTGGTGELFF
TRBJ1-2,TRBV7-9,once,TRBD1,TGTGCCAGCAGCAACTCTACTGGACAGGGGGCGGGTGGCTACACCTTC,CASSNSTGQGAGGYTF
TRBJ2-1,TRBV5-4,NA,NA,TGTGCCAGCAGCTTGGGACTCGACCCCCAGTTCTTC,CASSLGLDPQFF
TRBJ2-7,TRBV5-1,once,TRBD2,TGCGCCAGCAGCGGGGGGACTAGCGGGCGTTCCTACGAGCAGTACTTC,CASSGGTSGRSYEQYF
TRBJ2-3,TRBV5-1,NA,NA,TGCGCCAGCAGCCCTACCGCCACAGATACGCAGTATTTT,CASSPTATDTQYF
TRBJ2-1,TRBV14,NA,NA,TGTGCCAGCAGTACTATTTTTCGAGGGAAAATTAATGAGCAGTTCTTC,CASSTIFRGKINEQFF
TRBJ2-2,TRBV9,once,NA,TGTGCCAGCAGCGCCCGAGGGGGGGCTCACACCGGGGAGCTGTTTTTT,CASSARGGAHTGELFF
TRBJ2-2,TRBV4-1,NA,TRBD2,TGCGCCAGCAGCCACCCCGGGGGGGCAAACACCGGGGAGCTGTTTTTT,CASSHPGGANTGELFF
TRBJ2-1,TRBV6-1,once,TRBD1,TGTGCCAGCAGTGAGCGGACAGGGGCAATCTACAATGAGCAGTTCTTC,CASSERTGAIYNEQFF
TRBJ1-4,TRBV6-1,NA,NA,TGTGCCAGCAGTGCGGTCTCGCCGGGGGAAAAACTGTTTTTT,CASSAVSPGEKLFF
TRBJ1-5,TRBV29-1,NA,TRBD1,TGCAGCGCAGGACAGGGGAGCAATCAGCCCCAGCATTTT,CSAGQGSNQPQHF
TRBJ2-7,TRBV7-7,NA,NA,TGTGCCAGCAGCTTAGCGCTTGGGACTCCACCCTACGAGCAGTACTTC,CASSLALGTPPYEQYF
TRBJ2-1,TRBV15,NA,NA,TGTGCCACCAGCACAATTGGGGGAACAGGATTCTCACAGGGGCAGTTCTTC,CATSTIGGTGFSQGQFF
TRBJ1-2,TRBV7-9,NA,TRBD1,TGTGCCAGCAGCCTCAGCGCCCTCCGGGACAGGGGAAATGGCTACACCTTC,CASSLSALRDRGNGYTF
TRBJ1-1,TRBV19,NA,NA,TGTGCCAGTAGTGTCCGGCAGGGGCGAGGGAACACTGAAGCTTTCTTT,CASSVRQGRGNTEAFF
TRBJ2-4,TRBV7-3,NA,TRBD1,TGTGCCAGCAGCCCCACCCCGACAGGGCCCTCGGTCTTC,CASSPTPTGPSVF
TRBJ1-4,TRBV7-9,NA,NA,TGTGCCAGCAGCTCCGCCGGGGGAGGAAGTGAAAAACTGTTTTTT,CASSSAGGGSEKLFF
TRBJ1-6,TRBV15,NA,NA,TGTGCCACCAGCAGAGATCGGGGGGATAATTCACCCCTCCACTTT,CATSRDRGDNSPLHF
TRBJ1-3,TRBV11-2,NA,TRBD1,TGTGCCAGCAGCCGTGGGACAGAATCTGGAAACACCATATATTTT,CASSRGTESGNTIYF
TRBJ1-5,TRBV6-1,NA,NA,TGTGCCAGCAGTGACATCTATAGCAATCAGCCCCAGCATTTT,CASSDIYSNQPQHF
TRBJ2-4,TRBV18,NA,TRBD1,TGTGCCAGCTCAGGACTCAGGGGGCGCGTCAAAAACATTCAGTACTTC,CASSGLRGRVKNIQYF
TRBJ1-6,TRBV5-4,NA,NA,TGTGCCAGCAGCTCGGTCCGGGGTGGCGGGGGAGGAGATTCACCCCTCCACTTT,CASSSVRGGGGGDSPLHF
TRBJ1-2,TRBV9,once,TRBD1,TGTGCCAGCAGCTTAGACAGGGAACATGGCTACACCTTC,CASSLDREHGYTF
TRBJ2-7,TRBV6-1,once,TRBD1,TGTGCCAGCAGCCTGGGACAGGGCCAGTACTTC,CASSLGQGQYF
TRBJ1-5,TRBV30,NA,NA,TGTGCCTGGTGTAATCAGGGCCAGCCCCAGCATTTT,CAWCNQGQPQHF
TRBJ1-2,TRBV7-9,NA,NA,TGTGCCAGCAGCTTTGGGGAGGACGACTATGGCTACACCTTC,CASSFGEDDYGYTF
TRBJ1-1,TRBV6-5,NA,TRBD1,TGTGCCAGCAGTTCGACAGGGACGCACACTGAAGCTTTCTTT,CASSSTGTHTEAFF